Below are 21 T cell receptor beta chains sequenced from a single sample in a study of blood T cells in healthy people across ages. Next came a second PCR, run for about 7 to 12 cycles, which used a sample-barcoded 5' primer along with a J-beta primer mix. Using its own MiXCR run on the 5' RACE reads, TCRdb lists one record per CDR3 protein. This repertoire shows about 1.1 million distinct CDR3 sequences, approximately 38% found once; its top ten account for around 14%. Sequencing input: blood. Receptors were obtained from a man younger than 30 in good health.

The chain employs TRBV6-5 and TRBJ2-5, with 11 nucleotides matching TRBD1. The J segment lost 11 bases and the V segment lost 10 bases, leaving 12 bases of the junction unmatched. This CDR3 region has 13 residues. In germline, CDR1 is MNHEY, CDR2 SVGAGI. CDR3 residues: CATAGTGGSEQYF. CDR3 coding DNA: TGTGCCACCGCCGGGACAGGGGGAAGTGAGCAGTACTTC.

V usage is TRBV6-5 and J usage is TRBJ1-1, with D perhaps matching TRBD1 (6 bases). CDR3 size: 16 residues. CDR1 MNHEY and CDR2 SVGAGI come from the germline V gene. Trimming shortened V by 4 bases and J by 3 bases, and 18 bases separated the two germline ends. Written as DNA, the CDR3 is TGTGCCAGCAGTTGGGTTAGGGGGAGATTTGACACTGAAGCTTTCTTT. It is translated as CASSWVRGRFDTEAFF.

The chain links TRBV4-3 to TRBJ2-3; TRBD2 is a possible D gene (6 bases). The CDR3 sequence is 16 residues long. Germline V gene sequence: CDR1 LGHNA, CDR2 YSLEER. Trimming removed 0 bases from V and 4 bases from J, with 14 bases in between. Here the CDR3 reads CASSQDPTGGSDTQYF. The CDR3 DNA reads TGCGCCAGCAGCCAAGATCCCACCGGGGGATCAGATACGCAGTATTTT.

The rearrangement joins TRBV4-1 to TRBJ2-4; D is unresolved. CDR1 MGHRA and CDR2 YSYEKL come from the germline V gene. V gave up 1 base and J gave up 5 bases, with 9 bases separating them. The length of the CDR3 is 14 residues. CDR3 coding DNA: TGCGCCAGCAGCCAAGTAGGGCCCGAAAACATTCAGTACTTC. This encodes CASSQVGPENIQYF.

In its sample, this clonotype was seen a few times. V gene TRBV20-1 combines with J gene TRBJ1-1; D uncertain. From germline, CDR1 is DFQATT and CDR2 SNEGSKA (reference sequence). Trimming removed 6 bases at V and 1 base at J, with 15 bases between. The CDR3 totals 14 residues. The CDR3 DNA reads TGCAGTGCAATTCGTCCTTCCCAGAACACTGAAGCTTTCTTT. It specifies CSAIRPSQNTEAFF.

This clonotype was picked up a small number of times. J is TRBJ2-7 and V is TRBV9; 7 bases agree with TRBD1. J was trimmed by 0 bases and V by 3 bases; bases with no gene match: 3. Germline CDR1 SGDLS, CDR2 YYNGEE. The CDR3 loop spans 14 amino acids. CDR3 nucleotides: TGTGCCAGCAGCGCCCGGGACAGCTCCTACGAGCAGTACTTC. Its translation: CASSARDSSYEQYF.

About this clonotype: Germline is not matched at one junction end, which may reflect a read error. V gene TRBV11-2 combines with J gene TRBJ2-1; tentative D call: TRBD1 (5 bases). CDR3 size: 15 residues. Germline lookup yields CDR1 SGHAT and CDR2 FQNNGV. Here the CDR3 reads CAGSSPDDRLNEQFF. CDR3 in DNA: TGTGCCGGCAGCTCGCCTGACGACAGACTCAATGAGCAGTTCTTC.

In its sample, this clonotype was seen once. The chain joins TRBV28 to TRBJ1-4; TRBD1 is a possible D gene (5 bases). CDR1 is MDHEN and CDR2 is SYDVKM in the germline V gene. Trimming left V 3 bases short and J 7 bases short, with 18 bases between. The CDR3 length is 16 residues. The DNA of the CDR3 is TGTGCCAGCAGTTTTCAGGACGGAACGGGGGGTGAAAAACTGTTTTTT. Its translation: CASSFQDGTGGEKLFF.

The J gene is TRBJ1-3, the V gene TRBV11-2; D unresolved. CDR1 SGHAT and CDR2 FQNNGV come from the germline V gene. The CDR3 has 12 residues. V gave up 3 bases and J gave up 9 bases, with 9 bases separating them. The CDR3 loop is CASSLTGSTIYF. CDR3 nucleotides: TGTGCCAGCAGCTTGACCGGCAGCACCATATATTTT.

The genes are TRBV6-5 and TRBJ1-2; TRBD1 might be the D (5 bases). The CDR3 is 15 residues long. The germline V gene has CDR1 MNHEY and CDR2 SVGAGI. Trimming removed 5 bases from V and 4 bases from J, with 17 bases in between. As DNA, the CDR3 is TGTGCCAGCAGTAAGGTCTTCGGGGGTGCCTATGGCTACACCTTC. Protein: CASSKVFGGAYGYTF.

The CDR3 bases are TGTGCCATCAGCGCTACGGCATCGGATACGCAGTATTTT. Protein product: CAISATASDTQYF. V and J are TRBV10-3 and TRBJ2-3, with unresolved D. V was trimmed by 6 bases and J by 6 bases, leaving 13 bases between them. Germline V gene data show CDR1 as ENHRY and CDR2 as SYGVKD. CDR3 length: 13 residues.

The V call is TRBV6-6, the J call TRBJ1-2; perhaps TRBD1 as D (6 bases). Trimming took 0 bases from V and 7 from J, leaving 15 bases between them. CDR3 size: 15 residues. Looked up from germline, CDR1 is MNHNY and CDR2 is SVGAGI (reference sequence). This CDR3 reads CASSYSPQGKIGYTF. The CDR3 DNA is TGTGCCAGCAGTTACTCCCCCCAGGGGAAGATTGGCTACACCTTC.

This chain connects TRBV4-1 to TRBJ1-5, with TRBD1 as a possible D gene (5 bases). Trimming took off 2 bases at V and 1 base at J, with 15 bases between the two ends. CDR1 is MGHRA and CDR2 is YSYEKL in the germline V gene. The CDR3 consists of 17 residues. In DNA form, the CDR3 reads TGCGCCAGCAGCCAACGAGAGGGGCTGGGGAGCAATCAGCCCCAGCATTTT. Its protein product is CASSQREGLGSNQPQHF.

The CDR3 is CASSPNGKRGDEQFF. The CDR3 coding sequence is TGTGCCAGCAGCCCGAATGGGAAGCGGGGGGACGAGCAGTTCTTC. This sequence joins TRBV12-3 or TRBV12-4 and TRBJ2-1, with 9 bases fitting TRBD2. The ends lost 6 bases at V and 10 bases at J; junction bases unmatched: 13. CDR3 size: 15 residues.

Of note for this clonotype: One end of the junction varies from germline; a read error may be responsible. The V call is TRBV7-2, the J call TRBJ2-1, with D possibly being TRBD1 (5 bases). Germline assignment: CDR1 SGHTA and CDR2 FQGNSA. There are 16 residues in the CDR3. CDR3 DNA: TGTGCCAGCAGCTTACCCAGGGAAGTATTCTACAATGGGCAGTTCTTC. It translates to CASSLPREVFYNGQFF.

With regard to this clonotype: This may come from a read error, since a much larger clone is one base off. J is TRBJ2-7 and V is TRBV20-1, with D maybe TRBD1 (6 bases). Germline V lookup: CDR1 DFQATT, CDR2 SNEGSKA (reference sequence). V lost 5 bases to trimming and J lost 4 bases, with 21 bases between them. This CDR3 comprises 15 residues. DNA for the CDR3: TGCAGTGCTGCGCCATCAGGGGCAACATATTACGAGCAGTACTTC. Translation: CSAAPSGATYYEQYF.

The chain links TRBV12-3 or TRBV12-4 to TRBJ1-3; 8 bases map to TRBD1. This CDR3 comprises 18 residues. Trimming at V came to 5 bases and at J to 2 bases, leaving 14 bases not matched to a gene. The CDR3 here is CASSPEGLGQAAGNTIYF. As DNA, the CDR3 is TGTGCCAGCAGTCCAGAAGGGTTGGGACAGGCTGCTGGAAACACCATATATTTT.

As to this clonotype: Possible read error: a much larger clone is one base away. V is TRBV7-2 and J is TRBJ1-2; maybe TRBD1 (6 bases). CDR3 size: 12 residues. From germline, CDR1 is SGHTA and CDR2 FQGNSA. The DNA for the CDR3 is TGTGCCCGCAGCCCAGGGGTATATGGCTACACCTTC. It translates to CARSPGVYGYTF. The full variable domain, in which reference TRBV7-2 and TRBJ1-2 provide the parts outside the CDR3, is GAGVSQSPSNKVTEKGKDVELRCDPISGHTALYWYRQSLGQGLEFLIYFQGNSAPDKSGLPSDRFSAERTGGSVSTLTIQRTQQEDSAVYLCARSPGVYGYTFGSGTRLTVV.

This clonotype was found a few times. The chain joins TRBV20-1 to TRBJ1-4; 7 positions agree with TRBD1. The CDR3 runs 13 residues. V was pared by 4 bases and J by 4 bases, with 3 bases of the junction left unmatched. Looked up from germline, CDR1 is DFQATT and CDR2 is SNEGSKA (reference sequence). This CDR3 is CSATGQINEKLFF. As DNA, the CDR3 is TGCAGTGCTACGGGACAGATTAATGAAAAACTGTTTTTT.

This clonotype came up a few times. The genes are TRBV3-1 and TRBJ1-2; D is unclear. V gave up 1 base and J gave up 2 bases, with 8 bases separating them. Germline loops: CDR1 LGHDT, CDR2 YNNKEL (reference sequence). This CDR3 spans 14 amino acids. CDR3 nucleotide sequence: TGTGCCAGCAGCCAAGCTGAGCAGAACTATGGCTACACCTTC. As protein: CASSQAEQNYGYTF.

This clonotype has more than one count but fewer than ten. CDR3: CASSHLPTVMNTEAFF. The CDR3 bases are TGCGCCAGCAGCCACCTCCCGACCGTAATGAACACTGAAGCTTTCTTT. This sequence joins TRBV5-1 and TRBJ1-1; D is undetermined. Germline V gives CDR1 SGHRS, CDR2 YFSETQ. Trimming took off 4 bases at V and 0 bases at J, with 16 bases between the two ends. This CDR3 has 16 residues.